Each of the 6 T cell receptor beta chains below was sequenced from the same sample in a study of shared clonotypes between healthy human individuals. Measured with immunoSEQ multiplex PCR; TCRdb has only the in-frame clones, and not every one. The sample lists under 600,000 clones, 90% to 96% seen once, with about 0.059% in the top ten. The sequenced sample consisted of naive CD4+ T cells sorted from blood. Subset in this sample: CD45RA+ positively selected. The receptors stem from a woman aged 30 to 39 in good health.

This chain links TRBV7-9 with TRBJ2-5; D perhaps matches TRBD1 (5 bases). The tail of the sequence fits TRBJ2-7 better, so the J call may be wrong. Germline loops: CDR1 SEHNR, CDR2 FQNEAQ (reference sequence). This CDR3 has 13 residues. The CDR3 region is CASSLQGTHEQYF. The CDR3 DNA reads as TGTGCCAGCAGCTTACAGGGTACCCACGAGCAGTACTTC.

The genes are TRBV18 and TRBJ2-5; TRBD2 agrees at 8 bases. Germline-derived CDR1 and CDR2 are KGHSH and LQKENI. V trimming: 3 bases; J trimming: 3 bases; junction bases outside the gene matches: 3. This CDR3 spans 14 amino acids. CDR3 residues: CASSPGAGEETQYF. For the CDR3, the DNA is TGTGCCAGCTCACCGGGAGCGGGAGAAGAGACCCAGTACTTC.

The chain recombines TRBV4-1 with TRBJ1-5; no firm D call. This CDR3 is built from 16 residues. Trimming pared 3 bases from V and 2 bases from J, leaving 14 bases between. Germline loops: CDR1 MGHRA, CDR2 YSYEKL. CDR3 coding DNA: TGCGCCAGCAGCCATTATACCCAAACGGGCAATCAGCCCCAGCATTTT. Its translation: CASSHYTQTGNQPQHF.

This chain links TRBV19 with TRBJ1-2, with D unresolved. The V and J ends lost 4 bases and 3 bases respectively, with 12 bases between them. The CDR3 is made up of 14 amino acids. Per germline, CDR1 LNHDA and CDR2 SQIVND (reference sequence). CDR3 coding DNA: TGTGCCAGTAGTAAGCGGTTGGAAGACTATGGCTACACCTTC. Translated: CASSKRLEDYGYTF.

The chain uses TRBV4-2 and TRBJ2-7; D perhaps matches TRBD2 (6 bases). Per the germline V gene, CDR1 is LGHNA and CDR2 is YNFKEQ. The CDR3 sequence is 16 residues long. Trimming pared 1 base from V and 0 bases from J, leaving 13 bases between. For the CDR3, the DNA is TGTGCCAGCAGCCAAGCCCCGGGACTTCTCTCCTACGAGCAGTACTTC. It yields the protein CASSQAPGLLSYEQYF.

This clone appeared once. CDR3 sequence reads: CASSLLGGETQYF. DNA of the CDR3: TGTGCCAGCAGCTTGTTGGGGGGAGAGACCCAGTACTTC. The chain has TRBV13 and TRBJ2-5; D may be TRBD2 (6 bases). The CDR3 loop spans 13 amino acids. Germline CDR1 reads PRHDT; CDR2 reads FYEKMQ (reference sequence). V was shortened by 3 bases and J by 4 bases, with 9 bases between the two germline ends.